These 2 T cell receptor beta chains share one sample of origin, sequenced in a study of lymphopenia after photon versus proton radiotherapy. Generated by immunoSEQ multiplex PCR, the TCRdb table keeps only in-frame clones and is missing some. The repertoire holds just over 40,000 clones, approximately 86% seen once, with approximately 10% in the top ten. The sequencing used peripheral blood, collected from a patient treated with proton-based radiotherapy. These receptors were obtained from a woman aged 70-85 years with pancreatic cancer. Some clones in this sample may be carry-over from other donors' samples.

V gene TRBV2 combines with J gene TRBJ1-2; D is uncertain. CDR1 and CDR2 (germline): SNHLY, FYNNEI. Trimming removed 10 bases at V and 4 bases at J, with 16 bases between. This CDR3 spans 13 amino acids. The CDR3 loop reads CAIPGREGYGYTF. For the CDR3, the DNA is TGTGCCATCCCGGGGAGGGAGGGCTATGGCTACACCTTC.

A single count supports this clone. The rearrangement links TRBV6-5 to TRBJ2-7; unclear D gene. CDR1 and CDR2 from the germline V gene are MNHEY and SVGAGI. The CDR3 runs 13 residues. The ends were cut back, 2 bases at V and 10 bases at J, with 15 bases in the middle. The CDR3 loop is CASSYKVSEPQYF. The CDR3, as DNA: TGTGCCAGCAGTTACAAGGTATCGGAACCTCAGTACTTC.